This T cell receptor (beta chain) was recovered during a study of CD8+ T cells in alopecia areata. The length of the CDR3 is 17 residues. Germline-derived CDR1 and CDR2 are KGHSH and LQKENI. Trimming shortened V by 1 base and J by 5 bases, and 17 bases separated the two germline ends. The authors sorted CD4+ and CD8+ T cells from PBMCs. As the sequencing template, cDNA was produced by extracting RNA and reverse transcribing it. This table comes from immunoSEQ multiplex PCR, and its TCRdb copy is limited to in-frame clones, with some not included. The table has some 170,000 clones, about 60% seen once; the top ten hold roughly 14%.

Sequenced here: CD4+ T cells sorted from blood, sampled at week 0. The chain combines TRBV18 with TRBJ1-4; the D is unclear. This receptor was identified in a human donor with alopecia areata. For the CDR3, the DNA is TGTGCCAGCTCACCACGGCCTATTCCGGGTACGAATGAAAAACTGTTTTTT. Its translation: CASSPRPIPGTNEKLFF.